These 18 T cell receptor beta chains share one sample of origin, sequenced in a study of cytomegalovirus exposure and HLA in healthy donors (dated by TCRdb to about 2017). The library was produced with the immunoSEQ multiplex PCR assay. For the multiplex PCR, a mixture combining 60 forward primers for TCR Vbeta segments and 13 reverse primers for TCR Jbeta segments was used. TCRdb carries this immuneACCESS record with in-frame sequences only. Its versions omit some clonotypes, under half of them owing to an unresolved V gene in the studies checked, with the rest unexplained. This sample is represented by roughly 100,000 clones; roughly 79% of them were singletons. The ten largest account for roughly 5% of the sample. What was sequenced was PBMCs. The receptors derive from a male donor in good health and CMV-seronegative.

V is TRBV5-5 and J is TRBJ1-1; a weak D match, TRBD1 (5 bases). Trimming took off 4 bases at V and 4 bases at J, with 17 bases between the two ends. This CDR3 contains 15 residues. Per germline, CDR1 SGHKS and CDR2 YYEKEE (reference sequence). DNA for the CDR3: TGTGCCAGCAGCGAGGGGCCCGGCGGGGTCACTGAAGCTTTCTTT. Residues: CASSEGPGGVTEAFF.

This chain joins TRBV10-1 and TRBJ2-5; no clear D gene. Germline CDR1 is WNHNN and CDR2 is SYGVQD (reference sequence). Deletions cut 0 bases from V and 2 bases from J, with 10 bases between. The CDR3 totals 15 residues. The CDR3 region is CASSESGSPQETQYF. CDR3 nucleotides: TGCGCCAGCAGTGAGTCTGGCAGTCCGCAAGAGACCCAGTACTTC.

V and J are TRBV4-1 and TRBJ2-7, with 13 positions matching TRBD2. J lost 12 bases, V lost 2 bases, and 7 bases had no gene match. CDR1 MGHRA and CDR2 YSYEKL come from the germline V gene. The CDR3 covers 14 residues. CDR3 sequence (DNA): TGCGCCAGCAGCCAATACGGACTAGCGGGGGTGTTGTACTTC. Its translation is CASSQYGLAGVLYF.

The rearrangement joins TRBV27 to TRBJ2-1; a weak D match, TRBD2 (5 bases). CDR1 is MNHEY, CDR2 SMNVEV, per germline (reference sequence). Trimming took 8 bases from V and 5 from J, leaving 13 bases between them. The CDR3 totals 13 residues. The CDR3 region has the DNA TGTGCCAGCCGAGGACTCCTTAACAATGAGCAGTTCTTC. Its translation is CASRGLLNNEQFF.

This sequence joins TRBV6-5 and TRBJ1-6, with D maybe TRBD1 (6 bases). The V and J ends lost 5 bases and 15 bases respectively, with 23 bases between them. CDR3 length: 15 amino acids. Germline CDR1 reads MNHEY; CDR2 reads SVGAGI. CDR3 sequence: CASSTLPGTRGDLHF. The CDR3 DNA reads as TGTGCCAGCAGTACCCTTCCCGGGACACGGGGGGACCTCCACTTT.

CDR3 DNA sequence: TGTGCCACCGCGCCTAGCGGGACAACCCTCTACGAGCAGTACTTC. Protein: CATAPSGTTLYEQYF. The chain combines TRBV15 with TRBJ2-7; 9 bases line up with TRBD2. The length of the CDR3 is 15 residues. The V gene end was trimmed by 8 bases and the J gene end by 3 bases; junction bases not matched to a gene: 11. Germline V gene sequence: CDR1 LNHNV, CDR2 YYDKDF (reference sequence).

The chain uses TRBV15 and TRBJ2-2; tentative D call: TRBD2 (5 bases). The CDR3 has 14 residues. V lost 5 bases and J lost 4, with 11 bases in between. Germline CDR1 is LNHNV and CDR2 is YYDKDF (reference sequence). CDR3 sequence (DNA): TGTGCCACCAGCCCTTCGGGGATCACCGGGGAGCTGTTTTTT. Encoded protein: CATSPSGITGELFF.

CDR3 sequence: CASSQGTVTPYEQYF. The CDR3 coding sequence is TGTGCCAGCAGCCAAGGGACAGTTACACCCTACGAGCAGTACTTC. The chain recombines TRBV4-2 with TRBJ2-7, with D possibly TRBD1 on 6 matching bases. The CDR3 consists of 15 residues. Germline loops: CDR1 LGHNA, CDR2 YNFKEQ. Trimming pared 1 base from V and 2 bases from J, leaving 12 bases between.

This chain's CDR3 is CASRGTGSQTQYF. DNA for the CDR3: TGTGCCAGCAGAGGCACAGGAAGCCAGACCCAGTACTTC. This chain connects TRBV28 to TRBJ2-5; perhaps TRBD1 as D (5 bases). This CDR3 spans 13 amino acids. Germline V CDR1 and CDR2: MDHEN, SYDVKM. Trimming cost V 6 bases and J 6 bases, with 14 bases left between them.

This chain joins TRBV2 and TRBJ1-2; TRBD1 agrees at 10 bases. J was trimmed by 6 bases and V by 6 bases; bases with no gene match: 7. Germline lookup yields CDR1 SNHLY and CDR2 FYNNEI. CDR3 size: 14 residues. Here the CDR3 DNA reads TGTGCCAGCAGGGGGACAGGGGCCGCAAATGGCTACACCTTC. As protein: CASRGTGAANGYTF.

The rearrangement links TRBV7-9 to TRBJ2-7; 7 nucleotides line up with TRBD1. CDR3 length equals 14 residues. V dropped 4 bases and J dropped 3; count of bases not matched to a gene: 6. CDR1 is SEHNR, CDR2 FQNEAQ, per germline (reference sequence). CDR3 residues: CASSSRQGNYEQYF. In nucleotides, the CDR3 is TGTGCCAGCAGCTCTCGACAGGGAAACTACGAGCAGTACTTC.

Comment on this clone: Sequence at one end of the junction differs from germline and may be a read error. The chain recombines TRBV2 with TRBJ2-3; TRBD2 is a possible D gene (6 bases). This CDR3 comprises 13 residues. Germline V CDR1 and CDR2: SNHLY, FYNNEI. This chain's CDR3 is CASCDSGTDTQYF. Written as DNA, the CDR3 is TGTGCCAGCTGTGATAGCGGAACAGATACGCAGTATTTT.

This rearrangement joins TRBV18 to TRBJ1-1, with no clear D. CDR3 length: 13 residues. Germline CDR1 reads KGHSH; CDR2 reads LQKENI. V lost 3 bases and J 0 bases, leaving 5 bases between the germline ends. DNA for the CDR3: TGTGCCAGCTCACCCTCGTTGAACACTGAAGCTTTCTTT. It specifies CASSPSLNTEAFF.

This clone was detected only a few times. V is TRBV7-9 and J is TRBJ1-5; D not resolved. There are 12 residues in the CDR3. The germline gives CDR1 SEHNR, CDR2 FQNEAQ (reference sequence). Trimming removed 4 bases at V and 4 bases at J, with 5 bases between. CDR3 sequence reads: CASSSQNQPQHF. CDR3 coding DNA: TGTGCCAGCAGCTCGCAGAATCAGCCCCAGCATTTT.

The rearrangement uses TRBV11-2 and TRBJ2-7; the match to TRBD2 covers 9 bases. The CDR3 extends over 14 amino acids. From germline, CDR1 is SGHAT and CDR2 FQNNGV. The V gene end was trimmed by 5 bases and the J gene end by 4 bases; junction bases not matched to a gene: 6. CDR3 region: CASSPPSGRYEQYF. The CDR3, as DNA: TGTGCCAGCAGCCCCCCCAGCGGGAGGTACGAGCAGTACTTC.

The V call is TRBV11-3, the J call TRBJ1-1; a possible D gene is TRBD1 (5 bases). CDR1 and CDR2 (germline): SGHNT, YENEEA. Trimming removed 3 bases at V and 7 bases at J, with 12 bases between. This CDR3 is built from 13 residues. The CDR3 spells CASSLVKGIEAFF. In DNA, the CDR3 is TGTGCCAGCAGCTTGGTTAAGGGGATTGAAGCTTTCTTT.

The V call is TRBV15, the J call TRBJ2-7; a weak D match, TRBD2 (10 bases). CDR1 LNHNV and CDR2 YYDKDF come from the germline V gene (reference sequence). The CDR3 sequence is 16 residues long. Trimming shortened V by 0 bases and J by 7 bases, and 19 bases separated the two germline ends. DNA of the CDR3: TGTGCCACCAGCAGAGATCCTACTAGCGGGACAGGGGAGCAGTACTTC. It specifies CATSRDPTSGTGEQYF.

This chain uses TRBV29-1 with TRBJ1-4, with 10 bases aligning to TRBD1. Germline lookup yields CDR1 SQVTM and CDR2 ANQGSEA. V was clipped by 4 bases and J by 0 bases; unmatched bases: 11. The CDR3 is 18 residues long. The CDR3 DNA reads TGCAGCGTTGCCGAGGGGACAGGGGCTTTCGCAACTAATGAAAAACTGTTTTTT. Encoded protein: CSVAEGTGAFATNEKLFF.